This TCR beta chain was sequenced in a study of technical replicates of blood from a handful of donors (dated by TCRdb to 2016 to 2017). Concerning this clone itself: What antigen it recognizes has not been identified. One base away there is no much larger clone; base qualities are not given.

Receptors were amplified or captured by the immunoSEQ multiplex PCR assay. Sourced from immuneACCESS, this table was stored by TCRdb with only in-frame sequences that have V and J called. A share of the clones is absent; for the studies checked, an unresolved V gene accounts for under half, and the remainder has no known explanation. The sample table contains 65,000 to 95,000 clones; only one count was recorded for around 86% of them. Around 5% of the sample is held by the ten biggest clonotypes. Ends trimmed: V by 4 bases, J by 6 bases; bases unmatched to a gene: 17. Taken from the germline V gene, the CDR1 and CDR2 loops are SGHVT and SQSDAQ. Its CDR3 holds 20 amino acids, cysteine through phenylalanine. The only DNA kept is the CDR3, 60 bases in frame from the first base.

The V and J genes are TRBV7-4 and TRBJ2-5; 16 central nucleotides agree with TRBD2. The receptor was isolated from a human donor in good health. Some clones in this sample may be carry-over from other donors' samples. The material sequenced was PBMCs. CDR3 sequence: CASSWGEWGLAGGPWKTQYF. The sequence in DNA is TGTGCCAGCAGCTGGGGGGAGTGGGGACTAGCGGGGGGGCCTTGGAAGACCCAGTACTTC.